Sequencing of this TCR beta chain was carried out in a study of blood T cell repertoires in COVID-19. Germline loops: CDR1 GTSNPN, CDR2 SVGIG (reference sequence). J lost 0 bases, V lost 3 bases, and 7 bases had no gene match. This CDR3 region has 16 residues. TCRdb keeps only in-frame clones here, not all; method: immunoSEQ multiplex PCR. The table shows over 200,000 clones, with roughly nine tenths occurring only once. This chain connects TRBV30 to TRBJ2-2; 7 nucleotides match TRBD2. The TCR originated in a man under 40 who had recovered from COVID-19. The sample taken for sequencing was PBMCs or T cells enriched from blood (not recorded which). The CDR3, as DNA: TGTGCCTGGAGCGTACCTAGCGGAGCGAACACCGGGGAGCTGTTTTTT. This gives the protein CAWSVPSGANTGELFF.